These 11 T cell receptor beta chains share one sample of origin, sequenced in a study of shared clonotypes between healthy human individuals. Libraries were prepared by immunoSEQ multiplex PCR; TCRdb keeps only in-frame clonotypes and omits some of them. This table holds about 590,000 clones, around 95% found once. CD8 cells regarded as naive lacked CD45RO, were positively chosen for CCR7, and omitted terminally differentiated effector memory CD45RA+ cells. The material sequenced was naive CD8+ T cells sorted from blood. The receptor source for this set is a woman aged 30 to 39 in good health.

The chain joins TRBV4-1 to TRBJ1-1; D is uncertain. The CDR3 is 15 amino acids. The germline V gene encodes CDR1 MGHRA and CDR2 YSYEKL. V was clipped by 1 base and J by 6 bases, with 15 bases between them. CDR3 coding DNA: TGCGCCAGCAGCCAAGGGTTTTCCGGGGAGTCTGAAGCTTTCTTT. This gives the protein CASSQGFSGESEAFF.

The chain employs TRBV27 and TRBJ2-4, with 7 bases lining up with TRBD2. The length of the CDR3 is 13 residues. Germline CDR1 and CDR2: MNHEY and SMNVEV (reference sequence). J lost 9 bases, V lost 3 bases, and 5 bases had no gene match. The CDR3 DNA is TGTGCCAGCAGTTTCGGCGGGAGTACCATTCAGTACTTC. Amino acids: CASSFGGSTIQYF.

This clone showed up just once. The genes are TRBV2 and TRBJ2-7; D perhaps matches TRBD2 (5 bases). The CDR3 runs 14 residues. V was trimmed by 6 bases and J by 5 bases, leaving 17 bases between them. The germline V gene encodes CDR1 SNHLY and CDR2 FYNNEI. As DNA, the CDR3 is TGTGCCAGCAGACCTCCAGAGGGAGCGGACGAGCAGTACTTC. Amino acid sequence: CASRPPEGADEQYF.

V gene TRBV2 combines with J gene TRBJ2-3, with 9 positions matching TRBD1. V shed 6 bases and J 1 base; nucleotides not matched to a gene: 5. The germline CDR1 and CDR2 sequences are SNHLY and FYNNEI. The CDR3 is 15 amino acids. CDR3 sequence: CASRAGQGRTDTQYF. The CDR3 region has the DNA TGTGCCAGCAGAGCGGGACAGGGACGCACAGATACGCAGTATTTT.

The rearrangement joins TRBV5-4 to TRBJ2-5; possible D gene TRBD2, 5 bases. The germline CDR1 and CDR2 sequences are SGHNT and YYREEE (reference sequence). CDR3 length: 13 amino acids. V was shortened by 1 base and J by 3 bases, with 7 bases between the two germline ends. CDR3 coding DNA: TGTGCCAGCAGCTTGCCCGGGGAAGAGACCCAGTACTTC. Protein product: CASSLPGEETQYF.

This clone was counted a single time. The chain joins TRBV27 to TRBJ2-7; 8 positions agree with TRBD2. Unmatched junction bases numbered 4, after V lost 5 bases and J lost 4 bases. From germline, CDR1 is MNHEY and CDR2 SMNVEV (reference sequence). This CDR3 is 13 amino acids long. The CDR3 DNA follows: TGTGCCAGCAGTACTAGCGGATCATACGAGCAGTACTTC. This codes for CASSTSGSYEQYF.

This clone was recorded only once. The chain links TRBV7-9 to TRBJ2-7, with D possibly TRBD1 on 6 matching bases. Germline V CDR1 and CDR2: SEHNR, FQNEAQ (reference sequence). Deletions cut 1 base from V and 4 bases from J, with 14 bases between. This CDR3 comprises 15 residues. CDR3 nucleotides: TGTGCCAGCAGCTTAGGCCAGGGGCGTCGTTACGAGCAGTACTTC. Protein sequence: CASSLGQGRRYEQYF.

The J gene is TRBJ1-4, the V gene TRBV6-5; 8 bases are a match to TRBD1. Germline CDR1 and CDR2: MNHEY and SVGAGI. This CDR3 has 14 residues. V lost 6 bases and J lost 8; bases outside the gene matches: 8. The CDR3 here is CASSPGGPSEKLFF. The CDR3 coding sequence is TGTGCCAGCAGCCCAGGGGGCCCATCAGAAAAACTGTTTTTT.

The chain carries TRBV7-2 and TRBJ2-7; 7 positions agree with TRBD2. The CDR3 spans 15 residues. CDR1 is SGHTA and CDR2 is FQGNSA in the germline V gene. Losses at the gene ends were 5 bases for V and 2 bases for J; bases not matched to a gene: 9. CDR3 nucleotides: TGTGCCAGCAGCCCACACCTAGCGGAGACCTACGAGCAGTACTTC. Residues: CASSPHLAETYEQYF.

The chain employs TRBV27 and TRBJ2-1; TRBD2 aligns across 12 bases. The V and J ends lost 7 bases and 6 bases, in that order; junction bases with no gene match: 7. CDR1 and CDR2 from the germline V gene are MNHEY and SMNVEV (reference sequence). This CDR3 is built from 15 residues. CDR3 sequence (DNA): TGTGCCAGCATCCCCGGGACTAGCGGGCGCAATGAGCAGTTCTTC. Its protein is CASIPGTSGRNEQFF.

The chain has TRBV10-2 and TRBJ2-3; either TRBD1 or TRBD2 may fit D (5 bases each). The CDR3 has 13 amino acids. Germline-derived CDR1 and CDR2 are WSHSY and SAAADI. The ends were cut back, 6 bases at V and 0 bases at J, with 7 bases in the middle. The CDR3 DNA reads as TGCGCCAGCAGCCGGGACAGCACAGATACGCAGTATTTT. Residues: CASSRDSTDTQYF.